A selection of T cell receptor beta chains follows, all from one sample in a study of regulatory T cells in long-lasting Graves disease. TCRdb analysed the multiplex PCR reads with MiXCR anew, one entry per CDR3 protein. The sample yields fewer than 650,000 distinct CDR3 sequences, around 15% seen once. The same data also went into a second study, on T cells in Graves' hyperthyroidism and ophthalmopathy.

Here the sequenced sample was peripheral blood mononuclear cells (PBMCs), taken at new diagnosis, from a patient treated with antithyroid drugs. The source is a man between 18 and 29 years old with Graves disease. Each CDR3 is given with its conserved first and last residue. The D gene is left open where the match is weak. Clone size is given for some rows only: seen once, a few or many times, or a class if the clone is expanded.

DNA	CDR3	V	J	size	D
TGTGCCAGCGGCCAACCAGGGGGAACTGGGGCCAACGTCCTGACTTTC	CASGQPGGTGANVLTF	TRBV6-4	TRBJ2-6	-	TRBD1
TGTGCCAGCAGTTACTCAGCGACAGGGGGCCAACATAATTCACCCCTCCACTTT	CASSYSATGGQHNSPLHF	TRBV6-5	TRBJ1-6	-	TRBD1
TGCAGCGTTGAATCTCACAGGCCCAGCTCCTACAATGAGCAGTTCTTC	CSVESHRPSSYNEQFF	TRBV29-1	TRBJ2-1	-	-
TGTGCCTGGAGGGGCGGGGGAAAACTGTTTTTT	CAWRGGGKLFF	TRBV30	TRBJ1-4	few	-
TGTGCCAGCAGTTTAAGGGACCGGTACTCCTACGAGCAGTACTTC	CASSLRDRYSYEQYF	TRBV28	TRBJ2-7	-	-
TGTGCCAGCAGTTATGTAGACTACAATGAGCAGTTCTTC	CASSYVDYNEQFF	TRBV27	TRBJ2-1	many	-
TGTGCCTGGGACAGGGTCGGCGAAAAACTGTTTTTT	CAWDRVGEKLFF	TRBV30	TRBJ1-4	many	TRBD1
TGCGCCAGCAGCCGTTACGGGAGCGCCGACGAGACCCAGTACTTC	CASSRYGSADETQYF	TRBV4-1	TRBJ2-5	few	-
TGCGCCAGCAGCTCCTACAGGTCAACTAATGAAAAACTGTTTTTT	CASSSYRSTNEKLFF	TRBV5-1	TRBJ1-4	-	-
TGTGCCAGCAGCTCCGGGACTAGCGGGATCTACAATGAGCAGTTCTTC	CASSSGTSGIYNEQFF	TRBV7-6	TRBJ2-1	many	TRBD2
TGTGCCAGTAGTGAGGGAACAGGGAGCTGGTTCCAAGAGACCCAGTACTTC	CASSEGTGSWFQETQYF	TRBV19	TRBJ2-5	-	-
TGTGCCAGCTCACCACCGGGGACAGGGAGTCACGAGCAGTACTTC	CASSPPGTGSHEQYF	TRBV18	TRBJ2-7	many	TRBD1
TGCAGTGCTAGTTCGGCGGGTACGACCTATGGCTACACCTTC	CSASSAGTTYGYTF	TRBV20-1	TRBJ1-2	-	-
TGTGCCAGCAGCTTGGATGAGGGGGGCGAGCAGTACTTC	CASSLDEGGEQYF	TRBV5-4	TRBJ2-7	few	-
TGTGCCAGCAGACTTGGACCATTCACAGATACGCAGTATTTT	CASRLGPFTDTQYF	TRBV6-1	TRBJ2-3	many	-
TGTGCCAGCAGGCGGACAGCTGTCTCCTACGAGCAGTACTTC	CASRRTAVSYEQYF	TRBV6-2/TRBV6-3	TRBJ2-7	-	-
TGCAGTGCTAGTGGTGCCCAATACAACTATGGCTACACCTTC	CSASGAQYNYGYTF	TRBV20-1	TRBJ1-2	few	-
TGTGCCAGCAGGTACAGGGCAGAGACTAACTATGGCTACACCTTC	CASRYRAETNYGYTF	TRBV27	TRBJ1-2	many	-
TGTGCCAGCAGTCCATCGACAGGGCCGGTACATGGCTACACCTTC	CASSPSTGPVHGYTF	TRBV27	TRBJ1-2	many	TRBD1
TGTGTCAGCAGCCCACATAGTAGCGGTTACACCGGGGAGCTGTTTTTT	CVSSPHSSGYTGELFF	TRBV11-3	TRBJ2-2	-	-
TGTGCCAGCAGTTTAGGGCGGGGGATGGAGACCCAGTACTTC	CASSLGRGMETQYF	TRBV12-3/TRBV12-4	TRBJ2-5	many	TRBD2
TGCGCCAGCAGCCCCGGACAGGGGGCCGAAAACATTCAGTACTTC	CASSPGQGAENIQYF	TRBV5-1	TRBJ2-4	-	TRBD1
TGTGCCAGCAGCTTAATGGGGGGCACTGAAGCTTTCTTT	CASSLMGGTEAFF	TRBV7-3	TRBJ1-1	many	-
TGTGCCAGCAGCCCCAGCCCTGAAGCTTTCTTT	CASSPSPEAFF	TRBV7-9	TRBJ1-1	many	-
TGCAGTGCTAGTGTCCTCGGGACAGGGGGTTATAATCAGCCCCAGCATTTT	CSASVLGTGGYNQPQHF	TRBV20-1	TRBJ1-5	few	TRBD1
TGTGCCACCAGCGGAGGACAGGGGAGTTCGGGCACAGATACGCAGTATTTT	CATSGGQGSSGTDTQYF	TRBV15	TRBJ2-3	-	TRBD1
TGTGCCAGCTCACCGGACACCGTCGTAGATACGCAGTATTTT	CASSPDTVVDTQYF	TRBV18	TRBJ2-3	many	-
TGTGCCAGCAGCTTAGTTGGTGCCTACGAGCAGTACTTC	CASSLVGAYEQYF	TRBV7-2	TRBJ2-7	many	-
TGTGCCAGCAGTCTCCCCTACTACGAGCAGTACTTC	CASSLPYYEQYF	TRBV28	TRBJ2-7	many	-
TGTGCCAGCAGTCCTACCATAACCTACGAGCAGTACTTC	CASSPTITYEQYF	TRBV28	TRBJ2-7	-	-
TGTGCCAGCAGCTTCTTCGGAAGCGGGAGTGGGCATGAGCAGTTCTTC	CASSFFGSGSGHEQFF	TRBV7-9	TRBJ2-1	-	TRBD2
TGTGCCAGCAGTGAAGCGCCTGGGACAGGGTTTCACGAGCAGTACTTC	CASSEAPGTGFHEQYF	TRBV6-1	TRBJ2-7	-	TRBD1
TGTGCCAGCAGTGTCGTGGGTATGTCTGCGGAGCAGTTCTTC	CASSVVGMSAEQFF	TRBV6-1	TRBJ2-1	-	-
TGTGCCAGCAGCCATCCTACTAGCGGGGTAGGAGATGAGCAGTTCTTC	CASSHPTSGVGDEQFF	TRBV7-9	TRBJ2-1	many	TRBD2
TGCAGTGCGGGGGGACTAGCGGAAAAAGAGACCCAGTACTTC	CSAGGLAEKETQYF	TRBV20-1	TRBJ2-5	-	TRBD2
TGTGCCAGCAGCGTAATCGACAGCGCCGGGACTGGCGGGAGGGCCGAGACCCAGTACTTC	CASSVIDSAGTGGRAETQYF	TRBV9	TRBJ2-5	-	TRBD2
TGTGCCAGCAGCAAGGCGTGGGCCCAAGAGACCCAGTACTTC	CASSKAWAQETQYF	TRBV7-6	TRBJ2-5	few	-
TGTGCCAGCAGTACTCCGGGATCCGGGCGAGAGTACTTC	CASSTPGSGREYF	TRBV6-1	TRBJ2-7	many	-
TGTGCCATCAGTGAGTCGAAGGTCGTGAAGGCTGAAGCTTTCTTT	CAISESKVVKAEAFF	TRBV10-3	TRBJ1-1	-	-
TGTGCCAGCAGTGAGTTACTAGATTACAATGAGCAGTTCTTC	CASSELLDYNEQFF	TRBV6-1	TRBJ2-1	-	-
TGTGCCAGCACCCCCCGAGGGGAGCGGGACTACGAGCAGTACTTC	CASTPRGERDYEQYF	TRBV11-2	TRBJ2-7	-	TRBD2
TGTGCCAGCAGCCAAGTCAGGGTCGGTACAGATACGCAGTATTTT	CASSQVRVGTDTQYF	TRBV3-1	TRBJ2-3	many	-
TGTGCCAGCAGCACATTGCGGGGTCGACAGGGGATCTCTGGAAACACCATATATTTT	CASSTLRGRQGISGNTIYF	TRBV11-2	TRBJ1-3	few	TRBD1
TGTGCCTGGAGCGGTACAGGGTCCCGCACAGATACGCAGTATTTT	CAWSGTGSRTDTQYF	TRBV30	TRBJ2-3	many	-
TGTGCCAGCAGCCCCCGCATTATCGAAGCCTACAATGAGCAGTTCTTC	CASSPRIIEAYNEQFF	TRBV3-1	TRBJ2-1	many	-
TGTGCCAGCAGAGGGGGCGAGCAGTACTTC	CASRGGEQYF	TRBV6-1	TRBJ2-7	many	-
TGTGCCAGCACCCTCGACAACTACGAGCAGTACTTC	CASTLDNYEQYF	TRBV28	TRBJ2-7	many	-
TGTGCTAGTGCCTTGGAGGGGGGCAATCAGCCCCAGCATTTT	CASALEGGNQPQHF	TRBV12-5	TRBJ1-5	many	-
TGTGCCAGCACCACAGGGTTCCACGGGGAGCTGTTTTTT	CASTTGFHGELFF	TRBV7-2	TRBJ2-2	few	-
TGTGCCAGCTCACCACTACAGGCGCGGCAAGAGACCCAGTACTTC	CASSPLQARQETQYF	TRBV18	TRBJ2-5	-	-
TGTGCCTGGAGTCACGGGGACCAAGAGACCCAGTACTTC	CAWSHGDQETQYF	TRBV30	TRBJ2-5	many	-
TGTGCCAGCAGGATCACACTGAACACTGAAGCTTTCTTT	CASRITLNTEAFF	TRBV2	TRBJ1-1	many	-
TGTGCCAGCAGTTTAGAAGCGGCTCAGGTCACCGGGGAGCTGTTTTTT	CASSLEAAQVTGELFF	TRBV12-3/TRBV12-4	TRBJ2-2	few	-
TGCGCCAGCAGCTTGGGGAATCCGGGACAGGGGTCAACCTACAATGAGCAGTTCTTC	CASSLGNPGQGSTYNEQFF	TRBV5-1	TRBJ2-1	few	TRBD1
TGTGCCAGCAGCTTAAGGGGGGAGGGAGGCTATGGCTACACCTTC	CASSLRGEGGYGYTF	TRBV9	TRBJ1-2	-	-
TGTGCCAGCAGTGTGGTGGTTGTGAAGGAGACCCAGTACTTC	CASSVVVVKETQYF	TRBV6-2/TRBV6-3	TRBJ2-5	many	-
TGCGCCAGCAGCAGTACCATGGGGGCCTACGAGCAGTACTTC	CASSSTMGAYEQYF	TRBV5-1	TRBJ2-7	many	-
TGTGCCAGCAGCTTAGTTCAGGGGAACTATGGCTACACCTTC	CASSLVQGNYGYTF	TRBV7-2	TRBJ1-2	-	-
TGTGCCAGCAGCCTTAGTGGTACCGATCAGCCCCAGCATTTT	CASSLSGTDQPQHF	TRBV11-2	TRBJ1-5	many	-
TGTGCCTGGAATGCCGGGACTAGCGTCAATGAGCAGTTCTTC	CAWNAGTSVNEQFF	TRBV30	TRBJ2-1	many	TRBD2